This entry concerns a single TCR beta chain. The clone's antigen remains unknown. No per-base quality is available; no much larger clone lies one base away. Library prep was done by the immunoSEQ multiplex PCR assay. The source is immuneACCESS, and TCRdb retained only in-frame sequences with V and J called. Part of the clones is not carried over; for the studies checked, unresolved V genes explain less than half of this, and the remainder is unexplained. The sample records some 150,000 clones, about 94% of which are singletons. The ten top clones hold approximately 2.5% of the sample. This sample stems from a study of control samples from healthy donors and cancer patients (TCRdb year 2020). The CDR3 has 16 amino acids, counting the end cysteine and phenylalanine. The only DNA kept is the CDR3, 48 bases in frame from the first base. Here V drops 4 bases and J drops 2 bases, and the junction holds 10 bases not matched to any gene. The germline V gene supplies CDR1 SGHRS and CDR2 YFSETQ.

The receptor's source is a man aged 50 to 60 in good health. The rearranged segments are TRBV5-1 and TRBJ2-3; 7 nucleotides in the junction match TRBD2. Sequenced input: blood. The CDR3 loop reads CASSVSGTTSTDTQYF. The DNA sequence follows: TGCGCCAGCAGCGTATCCGGGACTACATCCACAGATACGCAGTATTTT.